This T cell receptor (beta chain) was retrieved from a study of blood T cell repertoires in COVID-19 (TCRdb year 2020). With regard to the full study: Samples covering the acute and convalescent phases of COVID-19 were provided by collaborators in the United States, Italy and Spain. Nearly every sample came with metadata listing a de-identified subject ID, COVID-19 status, age in years and sex. The prospective study material was composed of cDNA or gDNA derived from T cells, B-cell-depleted T cells, or PBMCs. The samples were drawn from the first 160 participants of the ongoing ImmuneRACE study and from some 1,300 subjects provided by 6 global collaborators. The repertoires were released in a freely available public database meant as a resource for research on the immune response to SARS-CoV-2. Deeply sampled blood TCRbeta repertoires from subjects exposed to, actively infected with, or recovered from COVID-19 were included in the dataset. HLA class I and class II types, where available, came from metadata supplied by the sample provider rather than from assay-based typing. What the research found in general, with its limitations: How much clinical and demographic metadata was included differed by source and by participant, and the metadata was provided uncurated.

TCRbeta CDR3 regions were amplified from genomic DNA by means of the immunoSEQ Assay, a bias-controlled multiplex PCR. For the original study's pipeline: The number of nucleated cells in each sample was estimated by amplification of reference gene primers within the assay. To quantify the absolute abundance of each unique TCRbeta CDR3 rearrangement, sequence reads were collapsed and filtered. For each sample, productive Simpson clonality was calculated by taking the square root of Simpson's diversity index across productive rearrangements. TCRdb limited this immuneACCESS table to in-frame rearrangements with V and J called. A share of clones is missing; checked studies link under half to unresolved V genes, and the rest is unexplained. D and trimming come from the DNA, and the V and J calls and clone size come from that table. This sample holds 50,000 to 80,000 clones; approximately 82% were observed only once. The top ten clones comprise 4.5% to 7% of the sample.

Whole blood was collected in K2EDTA tubes by collaborating institutions according to the institutions' own protocols. Collaborator samples were shipped for TCRbeta analysis as frozen whole blood, isolated PBMCs, or DNA extracted from either sample type. CDR1 and CDR2, looked up from the germline V gene (reference sequence), are MNHNY and SVGAGI. The CDR3 has 16 amino acids, counting the end cysteine and phenylalanine. Only the CDR3 region is kept as DNA, spanning 48 bases read in frame from base 1. The junction shows trimming of 6 bases on V and 4 bases on J, and the gene matches do not reach 7 bases of it. This clone was seen only once. Its antigen has not been determined. No base quality values were provided; no much bigger clone lies one nucleotide off.

The material sequenced was peripheral blood. In this chain, TRBV6-6 is recombined with TRBJ2-1, with 12 bases in between that match TRBD2. The sequence was obtained from a woman aged 55-69 years with acute or convalescent COVID-19. The encoded CDR3 is CASRPSGGASYNEQFF. The nucleotide sequence is TGTGCCAGCAGACCTAGCGGGGGGGCAAGTTACAATGAGCAGTTCTTC.